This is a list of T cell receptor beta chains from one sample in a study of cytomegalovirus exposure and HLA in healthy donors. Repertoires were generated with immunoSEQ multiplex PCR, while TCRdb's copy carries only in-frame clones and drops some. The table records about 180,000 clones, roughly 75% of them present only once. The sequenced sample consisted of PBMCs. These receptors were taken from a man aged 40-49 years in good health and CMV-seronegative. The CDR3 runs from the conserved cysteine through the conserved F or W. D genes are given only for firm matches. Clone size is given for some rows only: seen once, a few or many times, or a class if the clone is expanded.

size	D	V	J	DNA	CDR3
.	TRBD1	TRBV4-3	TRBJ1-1	TGCGCCAGCAGCCTCGGGACAGTAATGAACACTGAAGCTTTCTTT	CASSLGTVMNTEAFF
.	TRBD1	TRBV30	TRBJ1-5	TGTGCCTGCGGACAGGGGGGCAATCAGCCCCAGCATTTT	CACGQGGNQPQHF
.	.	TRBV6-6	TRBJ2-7	TGTGCCAGCAGTACCTCGGACAGCGAGCAGTACTTC	CASSTSDSEQYF
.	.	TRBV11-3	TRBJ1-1	TGTGCCAGCAGCTTAGATCCGGCAGGATTGAACACTGAAGCTTTCTTT	CASSLDPAGLNTEAFF
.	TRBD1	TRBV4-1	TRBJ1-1	TGCGCCAGCAGCCACACAGGGGACATGAACACTGAAGCTTTCTTT	CASSHTGDMNTEAFF
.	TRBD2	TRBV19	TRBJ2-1	TGTGCCAGTAGTATTACGGGACTAGTCTACAATGAGCAGTTCTTC	CASSITGLVYNEQFF
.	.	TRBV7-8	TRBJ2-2	TGTGCCAGCAGCTTAACGAGGGCAGGAACCGGGGAGCTGTTTTTT	CASSLTRAGTGELFF
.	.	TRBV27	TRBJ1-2	TGTGCCAGCAGTTTATCCGGGGGAAGTGACTATGGCTACACCTTC	CASSLSGGSDYGYTF
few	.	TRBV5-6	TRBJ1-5	TGTGCCAGCAGCTTGGCAGTGAATCAGCCCCAGCATTTT	CASSLAVNQPQHF
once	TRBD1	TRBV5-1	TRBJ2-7	TGCGCCAGCAGCTCTCCGGGACAGGGGACCTACGAGCAGTACTTC	CASSSPGQGTYEQYF
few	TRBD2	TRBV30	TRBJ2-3	TGTGCCTGGGCCGAAGGCGGGAGTGGCACAGATACGCAGTATTTT	CAWAEGGSGTDTQYF
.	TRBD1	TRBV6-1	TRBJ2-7	TGTGCCAGCAGTGAACCTGGACAGGGTTCCAACGAGCAGTACTTC	CASSEPGQGSNEQYF
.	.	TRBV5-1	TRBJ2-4	TGCGCCAGCAGCTTGGGGGCAGGGGAGAAAAACATTCAGTACTTC	CASSLGAGEKNIQYF
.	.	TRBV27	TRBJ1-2	TGTGCCAGCAGTTCCCTAGGGGCCTATGGCTACACCTTC	CASSSLGAYGYTF
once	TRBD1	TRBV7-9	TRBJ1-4	TGTGCCAGCGACAGGGATAGGTACAATGAAAAACTGTTTTTT	CASDRDRYNEKLFF
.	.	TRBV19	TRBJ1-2	TGTGCCAGTAGGGCCAGTTCCCTAGCTAACTATGGCTACACCTTC	CASRASSLANYGYTF
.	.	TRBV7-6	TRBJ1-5	TGTGCCAGCAGCTTAGCTGGGGCCGGCAATCAGCCCCAGCATTTT	CASSLAGAGNQPQHF
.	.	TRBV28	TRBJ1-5	TGTGCCAGCAGTTTACCGTCACAGGGTAGCAATCAGCCCCAGCATTTT	CASSLPSQGSNQPQHF
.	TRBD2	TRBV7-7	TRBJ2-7	TGTGCCAGCAGCTTAAGTAGCGGGAGTTCAGGCGAGCAGTACTTC	CASSLSSGSSGEQYF
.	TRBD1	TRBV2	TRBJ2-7	TGTGCCAGCAGTGAACTGCAGGGGGCCGACGAGCAGTACTTC	CASSELQGADEQYF
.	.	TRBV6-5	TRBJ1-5	TGTGCCAGCAGCCGGGACACCCAATACAATCAGCCCCAGCATTTT	CASSRDTQYNQPQHF
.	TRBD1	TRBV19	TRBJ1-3	TGTGCCAGTAGTCCAACAGGGGTTGGAAACACCATATATTTT	CASSPTGVGNTIYF
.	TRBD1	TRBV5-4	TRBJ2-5	TGTGCCAGCAGAGGCAGGGGGATCCGGGAGACCCAGTACTTC	CASRGRGIRETQYF
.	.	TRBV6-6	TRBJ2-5	TGCGCCAGCAGTCTACGACTAGTGCAAGAGACCCAGTACTTC	CASSLRLVQETQYF
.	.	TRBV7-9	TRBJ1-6	TGTGCCAGCAGCTTAAGGGGGATCAGTACTTCACCCCTCCACTTT	CASSLRGISTSPLHF
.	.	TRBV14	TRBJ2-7	TGTGCCAGCAGCCAAGCCGTTCACGAGCAGTACTTC	CASSQAVHEQYF
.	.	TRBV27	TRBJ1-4	TGTGCCAGCAGTTTCCGAGGGAGGGAGAATGAAAAACTGTTTTTT	CASSFRGRENEKLFF
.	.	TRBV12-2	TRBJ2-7	TGTGCAAGTCGGAAGAGACAGGGACCAAGCTCCTACGAGCAGTACTTC	CASRKRQGPSSYEQYF
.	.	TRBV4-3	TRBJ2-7	TGCGCCAGCAGCCAAGATCGGAGCGGATTAATCTACGAGCAGTACTTC	CASSQDRSGLIYEQYF
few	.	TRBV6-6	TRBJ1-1	TGTGCCAGCATCCTTACCAGGGCCTCGAACACTGAAGCTTTCTTT	CASILTRASNTEAFF
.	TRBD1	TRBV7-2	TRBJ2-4	TGTGCCAGCAGCCTGGGACAGGGAGGAAACATTCAGTACTTC	CASSLGQGGNIQYF
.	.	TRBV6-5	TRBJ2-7	TGTGCCAGCAGTTACTCGCGCAGGGTTGCCTACGAGCAGTACTTC	CASSYSRRVAYEQYF
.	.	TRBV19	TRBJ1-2	TGTGCCAGTAGTATTACCGCGGGCTACACCTTC	CASSITAGYTF
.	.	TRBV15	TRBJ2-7	TGTGCCACCAGCAGAGTTATAGGGGTTTCCTACGAGCAGTACTTC	CATSRVIGVSYEQYF
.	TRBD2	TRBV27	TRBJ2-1	TGTGCCAGCAGTCCTCGGGAGGGCTGGGAGCAGTTCTTC	CASSPREGWEQFF
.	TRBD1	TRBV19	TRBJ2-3	TGTGCCAGTAGCCGACAGGGGGTAAGAGGCACAGATACGCAGTATTTT	CASSRQGVRGTDTQYF
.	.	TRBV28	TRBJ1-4	TGTGCCAGCAGTCCCCCAAGGGGAACTAATGAAAAACTGTTTTTT	CASSPPRGTNEKLFF
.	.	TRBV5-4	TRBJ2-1	TGTGCCAGCACGGAGGGAGGCTTCACAAATGAGCAGTTCTTC	CASTEGGFTNEQFF
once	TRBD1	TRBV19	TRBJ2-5	TGTGCCAGTAGTACGTGGACAGGGGGACAAGAGACCCAGTACTTC	CASSTWTGGQETQYF
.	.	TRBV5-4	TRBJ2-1	TGTGCCAGCAGCTTGGAACCCCCAGATGAGCAGTTCTTC	CASSLEPPDEQFF
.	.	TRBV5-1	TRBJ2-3	TGCGCCAGCAGCTCGGGGGCAGATACGCAGTATTTT	CASSSGADTQYF
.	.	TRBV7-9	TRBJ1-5	TGTGCCAGCAGCCGGGGGACGGGGAACCTCAATCAGCCCCAGCATTTT	CASSRGTGNLNQPQHF
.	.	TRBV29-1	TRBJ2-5	TGCAGCGTCTCCCCCTCTGGGGGCGGTGGCGAGACCCAGTACTTC	CSVSPSGGGGETQYF
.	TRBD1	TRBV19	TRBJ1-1	TGTGCCAGTAGTATATGGGCAGGGGGCAGGACTGAAGCTTTCTTT	CASSIWAGGRTEAFF
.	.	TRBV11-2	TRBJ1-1	TGTGCCAGCAGCCCTAGCACCCGTGAAGCTTTCTTT	CASSPSTREAFF
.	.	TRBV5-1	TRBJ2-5	TGCGCCAGCAGCAGTCGGGAAAAGCAAGAGACCCAGTACTTC	CASSSREKQETQYF
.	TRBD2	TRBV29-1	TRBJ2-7	TGCAGCGTTGAGGGCGGGAGTGCTTACGAGCAGTACTTC	CSVEGGSAYEQYF
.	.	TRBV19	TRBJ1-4	TGTGCCAGTAGTATGTCCGGAAGGGCGGGAAAACTGTTTTTT	CASSMSGRAGKLFF
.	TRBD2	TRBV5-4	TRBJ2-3	TGTGCCAGCAGCATGCGGACTAGCGGGGGCACAGATACGCAGTATTTT	CASSMRTSGGTDTQYF
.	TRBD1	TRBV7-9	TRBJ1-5	TGTGCCAGCAGCCCCGGGGCAGGGGGTGGCCAGCCCCAGCATTTT	CASSPGAGGGQPQHF
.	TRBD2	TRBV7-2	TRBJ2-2	TGTGCCAGCAGCCCCAGCGGGGAAGTGGTCACCGGGGAGCTGTTTTTT	CASSPSGEVVTGELFF
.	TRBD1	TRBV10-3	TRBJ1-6	TGTGCCATCAGTGACGGGACAGGGTACTATCCCCTCCACTTT	CAISDGTGYYPLHF
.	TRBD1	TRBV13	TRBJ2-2	TGTGCCAGCAGCGTTGGACAGGGGACGCTTGGACACACCGGGGAGCTGTTTTTT	CASSVGQGTLGHTGELFF
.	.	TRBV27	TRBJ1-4	TGTGCCAGCAGTTTATCCCCTCCGGGGGAAAAACTGTTTTTT	CASSLSPPGEKLFF
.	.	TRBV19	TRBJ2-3	TGTGCCAGTAGCCACAGGGCTAGCACAGATACGCAGTATTTT	CASSHRASTDTQYF